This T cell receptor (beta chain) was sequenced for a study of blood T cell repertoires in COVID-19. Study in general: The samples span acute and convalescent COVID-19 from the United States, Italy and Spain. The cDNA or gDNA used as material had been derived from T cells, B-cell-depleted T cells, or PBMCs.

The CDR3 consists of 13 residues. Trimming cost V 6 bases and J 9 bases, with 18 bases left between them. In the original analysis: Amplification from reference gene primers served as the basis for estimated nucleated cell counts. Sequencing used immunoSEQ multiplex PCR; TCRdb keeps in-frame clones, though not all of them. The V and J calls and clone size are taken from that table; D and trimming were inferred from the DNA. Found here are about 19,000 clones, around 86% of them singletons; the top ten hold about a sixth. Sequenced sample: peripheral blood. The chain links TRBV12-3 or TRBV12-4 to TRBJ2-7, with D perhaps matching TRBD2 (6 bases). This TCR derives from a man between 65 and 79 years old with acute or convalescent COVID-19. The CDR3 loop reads CASSLGGKSRQYF. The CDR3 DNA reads TGTGCCAGCAGCCTGGGGGGTAAATCCCGGCAGTACTTC.